This T cell receptor beta chain is drawn from a study of OX40 agonist ivuxolimab in advanced cancers. Clones were read by immunoSEQ multiplex PCR, and TCRdb kept only the in-frame ones, dropping some. The sample includes roughly 60,000 clones, 70% to 90% seen only once; the top ten take roughly 4.8%. Germline V gene data show CDR1 as MNHNS and CDR2 as SASEGT. The CDR3 runs to 14 residues. Trimming left V 0 bases short and J 5 bases short, with 11 bases between. Only a few counts were recorded for this clone. The rearrangement joins TRBV6-1 to TRBJ2-7; D is unresolved. The starting material was CD4+ or CD8+ T cells sorted from blood, obtained in a trial of the OX40 agonist ivuxolimab. This clonotype was obtained from an adult with an advanced solid tumor such as melanoma, head and neck, liver or kidney cancer. DNA for the CDR3: TGTGCCAGCAGTGAAGCCTTCGGACCCAACGAGCAGTACTTC. Translated: CASSEAFGPNEQYF.